This T cell receptor beta chain was recorded in a study of blood T cell repertoires in COVID-19. Background on the study: Acute and convalescent COVID-19 samples came from the United States, Italy and Spain. The cDNA or gDNA used as material had been derived from T cells, B-cell-depleted T cells, or PBMCs.

The authors' processing: The authors estimated nucleated cell counts from reference gene primer amplification. TCRdb's copy holds only in-frame clones and misses some; the assay was immunoSEQ multiplex PCR. That table supplies the V and J calls and clone size; D and trimming were determined from the DNA. The repertoire holds around 20,000 clones, with roughly 90% as singletons. This clone qualifies as medium-sized. Germline V gives CDR1 SGHRS, CDR2 YFSETQ. The CDR3 is made up of 15 amino acids. The V end lost 0 bases, the J end lost 3 bases, and 12 bases lay between the germline ends. What was sequenced was peripheral blood. This TCR was sampled from a woman aged 55-70 years with active COVID-19. The chain joins TRBV5-1 to TRBJ2-5; D gene uncertain. The CDR3 region has the DNA TGCGCCAGCAGCTTGGCCGTGTTGAGCGAAGAGACCCAGTACTTC. It encodes CASSLAVLSEETQYF.